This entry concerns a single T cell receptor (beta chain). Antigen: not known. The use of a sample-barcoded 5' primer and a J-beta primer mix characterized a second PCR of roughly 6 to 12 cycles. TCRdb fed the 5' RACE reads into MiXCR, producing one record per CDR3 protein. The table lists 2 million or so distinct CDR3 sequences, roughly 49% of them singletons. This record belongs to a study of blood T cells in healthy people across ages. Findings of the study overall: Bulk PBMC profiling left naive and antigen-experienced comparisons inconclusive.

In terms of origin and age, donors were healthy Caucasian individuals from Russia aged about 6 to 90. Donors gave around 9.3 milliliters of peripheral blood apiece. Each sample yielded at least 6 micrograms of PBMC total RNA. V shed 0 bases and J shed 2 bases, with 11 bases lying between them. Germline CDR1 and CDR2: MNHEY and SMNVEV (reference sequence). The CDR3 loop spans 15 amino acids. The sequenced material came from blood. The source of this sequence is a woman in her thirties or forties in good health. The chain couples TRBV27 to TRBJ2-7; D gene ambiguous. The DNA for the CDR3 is TGTGCCAGCAGTTTATCATCCAGCCCTGCCTACGAGCAGTACTTC. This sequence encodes CASSLSSSPAYEQYF.